One T cell receptor (beta chain) is described in this entry. Per the original data handling: Reference gene primer amplification gave estimated nucleated cell counts. The assay was immunoSEQ multiplex PCR, and TCRdb's table has in-frame clones only and misses some. V and J calls and clone size come straight from that table; D and trimming were deduced from the DNA. This sample carries 120,000 to 150,000 clones, roughly four fifths of them seen once, and the ten largest clones take roughly 8.6%. The source of the sample is a study of blood T cell repertoires in COVID-19. Trimming left V 4 bases short and J 1 base short, with 11 bases between. Per the germline V gene, CDR1 is SGDLS and CDR2 is YYNGEE. This CDR3 has 14 amino acids.

Sequenced material: peripheral blood. The receptor was derived from a woman at least 80 years old in a cohort sampled during active or convalescent COVID-19. The chain has TRBV9 and TRBJ1-2; D remains ambiguous. CDR3 DNA: TGTGCCAGCAGCCCAGAGGCTTTTAACTATGGCTACACCTTC. This codes for CASSPEAFNYGYTF.